This T cell receptor (beta chain) was profiled in a study of cytomegalovirus exposure and HLA in healthy donors. Study-level points and caveats: TCR beta sequences reportedly predicted the HLA-A and HLA-B alleles of most subjects accurately. The authors considered a cluster of highly shared sequence variants likely to be a sequencing artifact.

The germline V gene has CDR1 SGHNT and CDR2 YYREEE (reference sequence). The V gene lost 2 bases and the J gene lost 8 bases, with 10 bases spanning the gap. The CDR3 totals 12 residues. In regard to this clone: Its specificity is not known.

Primers included in the PCR were 60 Vbeta and 13 Jbeta primers. Libraries were prepared by immunoSEQ multiplex PCR; TCRdb keeps only in-frame clonotypes and omits some of them. The sample holds roughly 130,000 clones; 73% are singletons and the top ten take 1.3%. The sequence was collected from a woman in her thirties or forties in good health and CMV-seronegative. Sequencing input: PBMCs. The chain links TRBV5-4 to TRBJ1-2, with D tentatively TRBD1 (6 bases). The CDR3 region has the DNA TGTGCCAGCAGCTTTACAGGGCAAGGCTACACCTTC. It yields the protein CASSFTGQGYTF.